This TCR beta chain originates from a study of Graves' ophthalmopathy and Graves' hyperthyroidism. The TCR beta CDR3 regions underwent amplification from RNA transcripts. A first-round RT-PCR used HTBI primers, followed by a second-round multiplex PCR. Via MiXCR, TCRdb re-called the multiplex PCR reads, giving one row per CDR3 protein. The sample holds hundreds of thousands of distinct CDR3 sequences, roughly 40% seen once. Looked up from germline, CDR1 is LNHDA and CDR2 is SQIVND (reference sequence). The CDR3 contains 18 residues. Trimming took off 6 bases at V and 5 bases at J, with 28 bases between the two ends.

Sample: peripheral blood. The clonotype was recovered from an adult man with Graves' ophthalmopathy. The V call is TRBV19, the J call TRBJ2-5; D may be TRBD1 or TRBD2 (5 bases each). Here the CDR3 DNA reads TGTGCCAGTAGATCCACCGGGACCCGGGTCGGCCAATGGGAGACCCAGTACTTC. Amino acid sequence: CASRSTGTRVGQWETQYF.